One sample yielded the 10 T cell receptor beta chains listed below, sequenced in a study of cytomegalovirus exposure and HLA in healthy donors. The PCR was carried out with 60 Vbeta primers and 13 Jbeta primers. Assay: immunoSEQ multiplex PCR; the TCRdb copy retains only in-frame clones and omits some. The sample has tens of thousands of clones; 75% to 85% are singletons. The sequenced sample consisted of PBMCs. The receptors here all came from a man aged 50 to 60 in good health and CMV-seropositive.

This chain connects TRBV15 to TRBJ2-7; D not certain. The J call could be wrong; TRBJ2-1 is a better fit for the DNA end. CDR1 is LNHNV, CDR2 YYDKDF, per germline (reference sequence). The CDR3 loop spans 13 amino acids. The CDR3 region has the DNA TGTGCCACCAGCCCGCGGTTAAGTGATGAGCAGTTCTTC. Translation gives CATSPRLSDEQFF.

The chain couples TRBV5-5 to TRBJ1-4, with a tentative D call TRBD1 (5 bases). Deletions cut 1 base from V and 8 bases from J, with 12 bases between. This CDR3 contains 14 residues. Germline V gene lookup returns CDR1 SGHKS and CDR2 YYEKEE (reference sequence). CDR3 nucleotide sequence: TGTGCCAGCAGCTTGCCAGGGCCTGGGGAAAAACTGTTTTTT. Translated: CASSLPGPGEKLFF.

J is TRBJ1-1 and V is TRBV9; 8 bases align to TRBD1. This CDR3 has 14 residues. Germline loops: CDR1 SGDLS, CDR2 YYNGEE. Losses at the gene ends were 3 bases for V and 3 bases for J; bases not matched to a gene: 4. The CDR3 sequence is CASSGRQGYTEAFF. CDR3 coding DNA: TGTGCCAGCAGCGGAAGACAGGGGTACACTGAAGCTTTCTTT.

The gene calls are TRBV25-1 and TRBJ2-3; D not certain. The CDR3 contains 15 residues. Between the trimmed V and J ends, which lost 4 bases and 1 base, there was a span of 12 bases. Germline V lookup: CDR1 MGHDK, CDR2 SYGVNS. CDR3 in DNA: TGTGCCAGCAGTGCGCCTAGACGCGGCACAGATACGCAGTATTTT. Residues: CASSAPRRGTDTQYF.

The chain joins TRBV4-2 to TRBJ2-1; TRBD2 agrees at 11 bases. This CDR3 is 16 amino acids long. Germline loops: CDR1 LGHNA, CDR2 YNFKEQ. J lost 2 bases, V lost 5 bases, and 5 bases had no gene match. For the CDR3, the DNA is TGTGCCAGCAGCTTGGGGGGACTAGCGGCCTACAATGAGCAGTTCTTC. Its translation: CASSLGGLAAYNEQFF.

The V gene is TRBV5-4, the J gene TRBJ2-7, with D perhaps TRBD1 (5 bases). The CDR3 length is 15 residues. The germline V gene has CDR1 SGHNT and CDR2 YYREEE (reference sequence). The V end lost 0 bases, the J end lost 4 bases, and 14 bases lay between the germline ends. CDR3 in amino acids: CASSLGGSTVYEQYF. The DNA for the CDR3 is TGTGCCAGCAGCTTGGGGGGCTCCACGGTGTACGAGCAGTACTTC. Looking up the rest from reference TRBV5-4 and TRBJ2-7 gives the full variable domain: ETGVTQSPTHLIKTRGQQVTLRCSSQSGHNTVSWYQQALGQGPQFIFQYYREEENGRGNFPPRFSGLQFPNYSSELNVNALELDDSALYLCASSLGGSTVYEQYFGPGTRLTVT.

This clone was recorded many times. Other nucleotide sequences in the sample specify the same CDR3. J is TRBJ2-1 and V is TRBV4-3; D is uncertain. This CDR3 is 17 amino acids long. Per the germline V gene, CDR1 is LGHNA and CDR2 is YSLEER. V was cut by 0 bases and J by 6 bases, with 18 bases left in between. DNA of the CDR3: TGCGCCAGCAGCCAAGATCTGATCGTACTCATCTCCAATGAGCAGTTCTTC. It encodes CASSQDLIVLISNEQFF.

This clone was counted once. The rearrangement uses TRBV29-1 and TRBJ2-5, with D tentatively TRBD1 (5 bases). Per germline, CDR1 SQVTM and CDR2 ANQGSEA. Trimming took off 3 bases at V and 5 bases at J, with 19 bases between the two ends. The CDR3 is made up of 15 amino acids. CDR3 in DNA: TGCAGCGTTGATCTCTCAGGGCAGCCCGGGGAGACCCAGTACTTC. It translates to CSVDLSGQPGETQYF.

The chain carries TRBV19 and TRBJ2-7, with 8 bases fitting TRBD1. This CDR3 is built from 17 residues. Germline assignment: CDR1 LNHDA and CDR2 SQIVND (reference sequence). V was pared by 3 bases and J by 6 bases, with 16 bases of the junction left unmatched. The CDR3 protein is CASSIPLGQGRRLEQYF. The CDR3 DNA reads TGTGCCAGTAGTATCCCCCTCGGACAGGGTAGACGTCTCGAGCAGTACTTC. Based on the CDR3 plus reference TRBV19 and TRBJ2-7, the full variable domain is DGGITQSPKYLFRKEGQNVTLSCEQNLNHDAMYWYRQDPGQGLRLIYYSQIVNDFQKGDIAEGYSVSREKKESFPLTVTSAQKNPTAFYLCASSIPLGQGRRLEQYFGPGTRLTVT.

V usage is TRBV15 and J usage is TRBJ2-1; 7 bases are shared with TRBD1. After removal of 0 bases from V and 8 bases from J, the junction contained 7 bases not matched to a gene. This CDR3 comprises 15 residues. Germline values: CDR1 LNHNV, CDR2 YYDKDF (reference sequence). The CDR3, as DNA: TGTGCCACCAGCAGAGATTTAGACAGGGTAGATGAGCAGTTCTTC. Translated, it gives CATSRDLDRVDEQFF.